The 16 T cell receptor beta chains in this list originate from one sample, sequenced in a study of shared clonotypes between healthy human individuals. Clones were read by immunoSEQ multiplex PCR, and TCRdb kept only the in-frame ones, dropping some. The data contain about 2.1 million clones, under 95% of them singletons. The naive CD8 fraction comprised CD45RO-negative cells positively selected for CCR7 and excluded terminally differentiated effector memory CD45RA+ cells. The specimen sequenced was naive CD8+ T cells from PBMCs. The receptors shown here come from a man aged 18 to 30 in good health. Some clones in this sample may be carry-over from other donors' samples.

This chain uses TRBV7-6 with TRBJ2-7, with TRBD2 matching 12 bases. V was clipped by 5 bases and J by 5 bases; unmatched bases: 4. The germline V gene encodes CDR1 SGHVS and CDR2 FNYEAQ. This CDR3 is built from 14 residues. CDR3 coding DNA: TGTGCCAGCAGCCCAAGACTAGCGGGAGACGAGCAGTACTTC. Protein sequence: CASSPRLAGDEQYF. Drawing the rest from reference TRBV7-6 and TRBJ2-7, the complete variable domain is GAGVSQSPRYKVTKRGQDVALRCDPISGHVSLYWYRQALGQGPEFLTYFNYEAQQDKSGLPNDRFSAERPEGSISTLTIQRTEQRDSAMYRCASSPRLAGDEQYFGPGTRLTVT.

The genes are TRBV11-2 and TRBJ2-1; D not resolved. V was clipped by 5 bases and J by 0 bases, with 11 bases between them. Per the germline V gene, CDR1 is SGHAT and CDR2 is FQNNGV. This CDR3 contains 15 residues. In DNA, the CDR3 is TGTGCCAGCAGCGGACGGACGAGCTCCTACAATGAGCAGTTCTTC. It translates to CASSGRTSSYNEQFF.

Worth noting for this clone: Additional DNA sequences in this sample encode the identical CDR3. The chain is built from TRBV9 and TRBJ2-7; 10 bases map to TRBD2. Losses at the gene ends were 4 bases for V and 0 bases for J; bases not matched to a gene: 4. Germline V CDR1 and CDR2: SGDLS, YYNGEE. The CDR3 length is 15 residues. The CDR3 coding sequence is TGTGCCAGCAGCCCAGGACTAGCGGACTCCTACGAGCAGTACTTC. This encodes CASSPGLADSYEQYF.

The chain links TRBV5-6 to TRBJ2-1; D is ambiguous. The CDR3 runs to 13 residues. Germline V CDR1 and CDR2: SGHDT, YYEEEE. Trimming left V 2 bases short and J 4 bases short, with 7 bases between. In DNA, the CDR3 is TGTGCCAGCAGCTTCGGCAGGTACAATGAGCAGTTCTTC. Its translation is CASSFGRYNEQFF.

The gene calls are TRBV7-8 and TRBJ2-5; 7 bases are a match to TRBD1. V was clipped by 5 bases and J by 1 base; unmatched bases: 7. The germline gives CDR1 SGHVS, CDR2 FQNEAQ. CDR3 length: 15 residues. CDR3 DNA sequence: TGTGCCAGCAGCCAAAAACACAGGGGCCAAGAGACCCAGTACTTC. Protein: CASSQKHRGQETQYF.

This clone has a handful of counts. This chain uses TRBV9 with TRBJ2-2; 7 bases match TRBD1. The CDR3 runs to 15 residues. Germline V gives CDR1 SGDLS, CDR2 YYNGEE. With 2 bases clipped from V and 4 bases from J, the junction kept 5 bases outside the gene matches. CDR3 bases: TGTGCCAGCAGCGTCGTAGGGACAGCCACCGGGGAGCTGTTTTTT. As protein: CASSVVGTATGELFF.

The chain links TRBV9 to TRBJ2-6; TRBD1 matches 9 bases. V was clipped by 4 bases and J by 4 bases; unmatched bases: 15. Looked up from germline, CDR1 is SGDLS and CDR2 is YYNGEE. There are 19 residues in the CDR3. The CDR3: CASSPRGTGLLAGANVLTF. As DNA, the CDR3 is TGTGCCAGCAGCCCCCGTGGGACAGGGTTACTCGCGGGGGCCAACGTCCTGACTTTC.

The J gene is TRBJ1-5, the V gene TRBV15; D uncertain. Trimming pared 0 bases from V and 7 bases from J, leaving 13 bases between. Germline assignment: CDR1 LNHNV and CDR2 YYDKDF (reference sequence). This CDR3 has 15 amino acids. CDR3: CATSRDKGSGQPQHF. In nucleotides, the CDR3 is TGTGCCACCAGCAGAGATAAAGGGTCGGGGCAGCCCCAGCATTTT.

The genes are TRBV28 and TRBJ1-1; D gene unclear. Germline V gene sequence: CDR1 MDHEN, CDR2 SYDVKM. V was trimmed by 3 bases and J by 0 bases, leaving 8 bases between them. The CDR3 totals 14 residues. The CDR3 bases are TGTGCCAGCAGTTTTGTCGGGGTGAACACTGAAGCTTTCTTT. It is translated as CASSFVGVNTEAFF. Using reference TRBV28 and TRBJ1-1 for the parts outside the CDR3, the full variable domain is DVKVTQSSRYLVKRTGEKVFLECVQDMDHENMFWYRQDPGLGLRLIYFSYDVKMKEKGDIPEGYSVSREKKERFSLILESASTNQTSMYLCASSFVGVNTEAFFGQGTRLTVV.

This chain uses TRBV27 with TRBJ2-5; 7 bases fit TRBD1. In germline, CDR1 is MNHEY, CDR2 SMNVEV (reference sequence). The junction had 9 bases not matched to a gene; V was cut back by 6 bases and J by 5 bases. The CDR3 contains 14 residues. CDR3 sequence: CASSLRGSPETQYF. CDR3 DNA sequence: TGTGCCAGCAGCCTCAGGGGGAGTCCCGAGACCCAGTACTTC.

V is TRBV9 and J is TRBJ1-2, with D possibly matching TRBD1 (6 bases). V lost 5 bases to trimming and J lost 5 bases, with 13 bases between them. This CDR3 has 13 residues. Germline CDR1 and CDR2: SGDLS and YYNGEE. CDR3: CASRSGTNYGYTF. CDR3 sequence (DNA): TGTGCCAGCAGATCCGGGACAAATTATGGCTACACCTTC.

The rearrangement joins TRBV29-1 to TRBJ2-5; TRBD1 is a possible D gene (6 bases). TRBJ2-7 matches the DNA end more closely, so the J call is doubtful. The germline CDR1 and CDR2 sequences are SQVTM and ANQGSEA. The CDR3 consists of 15 residues. CDR3 nucleotides: TGCAGCGTTGAAGTAAGGACACAAGGGGGCTACGAGCAGTACTTC. Translation: CSVEVRTQGGYEQYF.

The chain uses TRBV29-1 and TRBJ2-7; D uncertain. The CDR3 sequence is 15 residues long. The germline CDR1 and CDR2 sequences are SQVTM and ANQGSEA. V lost 5 bases and J lost 0, with 17 bases in between. CDR3 sequence: CSVLPEQRGSYEQYF. The CDR3 nucleotides are TGCAGCGTTCTGCCAGAGCAAAGAGGCTCCTACGAGCAGTACTTC.

V and J are TRBV2 and TRBJ2-7, with D perhaps matching TRBD1 (5 bases). The CDR3 runs to 14 residues. Trimming cost V 5 bases and J 3 bases, with 14 bases left between them. CDR1 is SNHLY, CDR2 FYNNEI, per germline. CDR3 DNA: TGTGCCAGCAGTCCGAGCGAAGGGGACTACGAGCAGTACTTC. Its translation is CASSPSEGDYEQYF.

With regard to this clone: Other nucleotide sequences from this sample produce the same CDR3. The chain carries TRBV28 and TRBJ2-1; a weak D match, TRBD2 (6 bases). Trimming cost V 8 bases and J 4 bases, with 12 bases left between them. Germline values: CDR1 MDHEN, CDR2 SYDVKM. The CDR3 has 13 residues. The DNA of the CDR3 is TGTGCCAGCCTCCTGGGGGGTTACAATGAGCAGTTCTTC. It specifies CASLLGGYNEQFF.

The rearrangement uses TRBV27 and TRBJ2-7; 8 bases fit TRBD2. The CDR3 has 15 residues. Germline lookup yields CDR1 MNHEY and CDR2 SMNVEV (reference sequence). V dropped 5 bases and J dropped 3; count of bases not matched to a gene: 9. The CDR3 DNA is TGTGCCAGCAGTCCCCCAGAGCGGGAGTTCTACGAGCAGTACTTC. Amino acid sequence: CASSPPEREFYEQYF.